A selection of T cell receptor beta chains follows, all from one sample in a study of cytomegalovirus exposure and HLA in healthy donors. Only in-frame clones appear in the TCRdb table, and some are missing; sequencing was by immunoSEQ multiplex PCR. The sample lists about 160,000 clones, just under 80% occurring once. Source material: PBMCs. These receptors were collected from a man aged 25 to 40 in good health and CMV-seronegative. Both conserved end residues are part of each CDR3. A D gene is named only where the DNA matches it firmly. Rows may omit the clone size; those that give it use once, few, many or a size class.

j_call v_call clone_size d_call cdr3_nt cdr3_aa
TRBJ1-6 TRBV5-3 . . TGTGCCAGAAGCCACGGGCGGAGAGGGGGATCTTTTAATTCACCCCTCCACTTT CARSHGRRGGSFNSPLHF
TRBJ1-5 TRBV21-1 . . TGTGCCAGCAGCAAAGAGAGTCAGCCCCAGCATTTT CASSKESQPQHF
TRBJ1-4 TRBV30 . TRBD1 TGTGCCAGGGGGGAGCAGGGGGCTGAAAAACTGTTTTTT CARGEQGAEKLFF
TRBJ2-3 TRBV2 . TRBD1 TGTGCCAGCAGGCTACAGGGGGCAAGAGTTTCAGATACGCAGTATTTT CASRLQGARVSDTQYF
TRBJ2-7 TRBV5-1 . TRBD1 TGCGCCAGCAGCCGGGGACAGACTTCCTACGAGCAGTACTTC CASSRGQTSYEQYF
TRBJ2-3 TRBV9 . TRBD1 TGTGCCAGCAGCGTAAGGGGACAGTGGCAAACAGATACGCAGTATTTT CASSVRGQWQTDTQYF
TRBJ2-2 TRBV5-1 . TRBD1 TGCGCCAGCAGCTTCACAGGGGACCCCGGGGAGCTGTTTTTT CASSFTGDPGELFF
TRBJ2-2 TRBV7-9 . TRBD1 TGTGCCAGCAGCTTAGGTGGACAGGGGACATCCACCGGGGAGCTGTTTTTT CASSLGGQGTSTGELFF
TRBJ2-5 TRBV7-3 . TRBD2 TGTGCCAGCAGCTACCAAGCGGGGGGGCAAGAGACCCAGTACTTC CASSYQAGGQETQYF
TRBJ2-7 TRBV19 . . TGTGCCAGTAGCTCAAGCTATATCCCCTACGAGCAGTACTTC CASSSSYIPYEQYF
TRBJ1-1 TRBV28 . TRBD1 TGTGCCACACAGGGGATTATTGAAGCTTTCTTT CATQGIIEAFF
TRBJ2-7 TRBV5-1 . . TGCGCCAGCAGGTGGGGGCTAGCGGTCTCCTACGAGCAGTACTTC CASRWGLAVSYEQYF
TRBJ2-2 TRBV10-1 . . TGCGCCAGCAGTGATCAGGGGAGAGGCACCGGGGAGCTGTTTTTT CASSDQGRGTGELFF
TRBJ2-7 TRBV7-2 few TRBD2 TGTGCCAGCAGCTTCCCGGGGGGTGAGCAGTACTTC CASSFPGGEQYF
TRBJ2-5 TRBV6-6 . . TGTGCCAGCAGTTACCGGGTTGTACAAGAGACCCAGTACTTC CASSYRVVQETQYF
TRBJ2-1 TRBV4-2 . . TGTGCCAGCAGCCTAGAGAGTCGAAGTTACAATGAGCAGTTCTTC CASSLESRSYNEQFF
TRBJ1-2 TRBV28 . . TGTGCCAGCAGCCCCCCCGAGGCGCGATGGTATGGCTACACCTTC CASSPPEARWYGYTF
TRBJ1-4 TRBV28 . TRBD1 TGTGCCAGCAGGACCACAGGGGGCCGGGAAAAACTGTTTTTT CASRTTGGREKLFF
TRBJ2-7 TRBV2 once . TGTGCCACTAACCCACAGGGAACAAACTACGAGCAGTACTTC CATNPQGTNYEQYF
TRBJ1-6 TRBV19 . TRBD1 TGTGCCAGTAGTTCCGGACAGGGGGGGAATTCACCCCTCCACTTT CASSSGQGGNSPLHF
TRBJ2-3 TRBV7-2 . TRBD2 TGTGCCAGCAGCTCCCTAGCGGGGAGCCGACTGACTACAGATACGCAGTATTTT CASSSLAGSRLTTDTQYF
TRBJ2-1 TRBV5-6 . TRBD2 TGTGCCAGCAGCTTGCCTAGCGGGGGGCGGCGGGAGCAGTTCTTC CASSLPSGGRREQFF
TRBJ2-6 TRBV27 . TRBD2 TGTGCCAGCAGTCCGATAGCGGGACCAAGCTCTGGGGCCAACGTCCTGACTTTC CASSPIAGPSSGANVLTF
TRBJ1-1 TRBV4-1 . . TGCGCCAGCAGCCAAGAAACAGTAGACACTGAAGCTTTCTTT CASSQETVDTEAFF
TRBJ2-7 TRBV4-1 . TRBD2 TGCGCCAGCAGCCAAGAAAAGTCAAGCGGGAGCACTCACGAGCAGTACTTC CASSQEKSSGSTHEQYF
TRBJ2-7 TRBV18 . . TGTGCCAGCTCACCGGGGGGACAGTCCTACGAGCAGTACTTC CASSPGGQSYEQYF
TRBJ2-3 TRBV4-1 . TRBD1 TGCGCCAGCAGCCACCGAACCGGGACAGGGAAGTGGAGCACAGATACGCAGTATTTT CASSHRTGTGKWSTDTQYF
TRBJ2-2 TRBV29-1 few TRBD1 TGCAGCGTTGAAGAGGACAGGGGGCGCACCGGGGAGCTGTTTTTT CSVEEDRGRTGELFF
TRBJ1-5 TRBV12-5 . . TGTGCTAGTGGCTCCTCCGGGACATTCAATAGCAATCAGCCCCAGCATTTT CASGSSGTFNSNQPQHF
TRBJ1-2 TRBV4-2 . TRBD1 TGTGCCAGCAGCCAAGACGGAGACAGGGTAGAGTATGGCTACACCTTC CASSQDGDRVEYGYTF
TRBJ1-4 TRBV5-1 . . TGCGCCAGCAGTCGTACCGGGAATGAAAAACTGTTTTTT CASSRTGNEKLFF
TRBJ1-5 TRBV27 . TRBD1 TGTGCCAGCAGCCGGACAGGGGCCATTAGCAATCAGCCCCAGCATTTT CASSRTGAISNQPQHF
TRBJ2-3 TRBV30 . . TGTGCCTGGAGCCCCCGCGTGAGAGATACGCAGTATTTT CAWSPRVRDTQYF
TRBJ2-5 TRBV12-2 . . TGTGCAAGTCGCGTGGAGTTGGAGACCCAGTACTTC CASRVELETQYF
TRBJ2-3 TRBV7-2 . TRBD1 TGTGCCAGCAGCGCGACAGGGGCTGAGCAGTATTTT CASSATGAEQYF
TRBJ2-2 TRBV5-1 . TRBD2 TGCGCCAGCAGTCTGGGACTAGCGGGGGGAGTCACCGGGGAGCTGTTTTTT CASSLGLAGGVTGELFF
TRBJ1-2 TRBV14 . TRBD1 TGTGCCAGCAGTCGACAGGGGTCTTACGGCTACACCTTC CASSRQGSYGYTF
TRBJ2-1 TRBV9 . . TGTGCCAGCAGCGTAGGAGGGTGGAGCTCCTACAATGAGCAGTTCTTC CASSVGGWSSYNEQFF
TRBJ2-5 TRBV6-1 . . TGTGCCAGCAGTGAAGGGCAGACTGTGGAGACCCAGTACTTC CASSEGQTVETQYF
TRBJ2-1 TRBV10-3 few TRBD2 TGTGCCATCAGTCCGACTAGCGGAGAGCTTTACAATGAGCAGTTCTTC CAISPTSGELYNEQFF
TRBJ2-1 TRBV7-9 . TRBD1 TGTGCCAGCAGCCCAAGACAGGGCAAGTACAATGAGCAGTTCTTC CASSPRQGKYNEQFF
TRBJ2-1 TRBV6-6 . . TGTGCCAGCAATCCAATGGGGGGGCCCGACGGAGATGAGCAGTTCTTC CASNPMGGPDGDEQFF
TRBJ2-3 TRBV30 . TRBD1 TGTGCCTGGAACGGTCAAGGGACAGGGGCGGGAAATACGCAGTATTTT CAWNGQGTGAGNTQYF
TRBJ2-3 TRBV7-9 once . TGTGCCAGCAGCTTAACTTATGACACAGATACGCAGTATTTT CASSLTYDTDTQYF
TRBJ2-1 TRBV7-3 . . TGTGCCAGCAGCTTAACAGGGCGGGAATACAATGAGCAGTTCTTC CASSLTGREYNEQFF
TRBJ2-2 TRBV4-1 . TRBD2 TGCGCCAGCAGCCAAGCGGCTAGCGGGAGGGCCACCGGGGAGCTGTTTTTT CASSQAASGRATGELFF
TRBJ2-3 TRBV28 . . TGTGCCAGCAGTTTGGCTGATACGCAGTATTTT CASSLADTQYF
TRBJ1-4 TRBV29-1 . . TGCAGCGTTGATGATAACGGGACTAATGAAAAACTGTTTTTT CSVDDNGTNEKLFF
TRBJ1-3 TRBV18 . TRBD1 TGTGCCAGCTCAGGGACAGCTGGAAACACCATATATTTT CASSGTAGNTIYF
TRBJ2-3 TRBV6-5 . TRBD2 TGTGCCAGCTTTAGCGGGGCGAGCACAGATACGCAGTATTTT CASFSGASTDTQYF
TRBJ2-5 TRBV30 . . TGTGCCTGGAGTGGAGTGATCGAGACCCAGTACTTC CAWSGVIETQYF
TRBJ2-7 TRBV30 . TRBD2 TGTGCCTGGAGTAGGACGGGGGGATCCTACGAGCAGTACTTC CAWSRTGGSYEQYF
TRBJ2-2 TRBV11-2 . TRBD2 TGTGCCAGCAGCTTAATTCGGCTAGCGGGAGTTTCCGGGGAGCTGTTTTTT CASSLIRLAGVSGELFF
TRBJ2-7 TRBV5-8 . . TGTGCCAGCAGAAACACACGGCTAACACGGGGCTACGAGCAGTACTTC CASRNTRLTRGYEQYF
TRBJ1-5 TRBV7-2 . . TGTGCCAGCAGCAAGTGGGAGGGCCCTCAGCCCCAGCATTTT CASSKWEGPQPQHF
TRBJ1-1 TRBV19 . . TGTGCCAGTAGTGCGACAGGACAGAACACTGAAGCTTTCTTT CASSATGQNTEAFF
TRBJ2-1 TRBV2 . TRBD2 TGTGCCAGTCGAGCAGCGGGATATGCCAATGAGCAGTTCTTC CASRAAGYANEQFF
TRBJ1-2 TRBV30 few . TGTGCCTGGGGCCCTGCAGGGCACTATGGCTACACCTTC CAWGPAGHYGYTF
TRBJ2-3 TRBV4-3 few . TGCGCCAGCAGCCAAGGCGCCAGGGGGGTAGATACGCAGTATTTT CASSQGARGVDTQYF